This T cell receptor (beta chain) was found in a study of blood T cell repertoires in COVID-19. Study-wide background: Collection of acute and convalescent COVID-19 samples took place in the United States, Italy and Spain. The cDNA or gDNA used as material had been derived from T cells, B-cell-depleted T cells, or PBMCs.

Trimming removed 8 bases from V and 2 bases from J, with 16 bases in between. The CDR3 has 14 residues. Germline V gene data show CDR1 as KGHSH and CDR2 as LQKENI. Method: immunoSEQ multiplex PCR; TCRdb's copy keeps in-frame clones and lacks some. Of 180,000 or so clones detected, approximately 80% appear once; the ten largest clones hold about 7%. This TCR was sampled from a middle-aged woman with COVID-19, enrolled during active disease. The sequenced sample was peripheral blood. The J gene is TRBJ2-7, the V gene TRBV18, with D uncertain. CDR3 in DNA: TGTGCCAGCCTCCGGGTTATCGCCCCCTACGAGCAGTACTTC. This codes for CASLRVIAPYEQYF.